This is a list of T cell receptor beta chains from one sample in a study of T-cell reconstitution after alpha-beta-depleted transplantation in children. Using its own MiXCR run on the PCR reads, TCRdb lists one record per CDR3 protein. Of approximately 400,000 distinct CDR3 sequences listed, under 13% were seen once; the top ten hold roughly 6%. The sample here was PBMCs from the stem cell graft donor, taken from the stem cell graft. The origin of the receptors is a human donor who donated a stem cell graft to a child with acute myeloid leukemia. Each CDR3 is given with its conserved first and last residue. A D gene is named only where the DNA matches it firmly. Some rows mark clone size as missing; the rest say once, few, many or name a class of expanded clone.

>TRBV27|.|TRBD2|TRBJ2-3
TGTGCCAGCAGTCTCGATGGACTAGCGTCCGATACGCAGTATTTT
CASSLDGLASDTQYF
>TRBV29-1|few|.|TRBJ1-1
TGCAGCGTTGAAGATCAGGGAGGGGAGACTGAAGCTTTCTTT
CSVEDQGGETEAFF
>TRBV20-1|many|.|TRBJ1-4
TGCAGTGCTTCCGATGAAAAACTGTTTTTT
CSASDEKLFF
>TRBV5-6|few|.|TRBJ1-2
TGTGCCAGCAGCTTCGGGAGGATAGGATATGGCTACACCTTC
CASSFGRIGYGYTF
>TRBV20-1|.|TRBD2|TRBJ2-1
TGCAGTGCTAGAGATGGGCAGCGGGGGGACAATGAGCAGTTCTTC
CSARDGQRGDNEQFF
>TRBV12-3/TRBV12-4|many|.|TRBJ2-5
TGTGCCAGCAGCCAACGTCCGGAGACCCAGTACTTC
CASSQRPETQYF
>TRBV11-1|many|.|TRBJ2-3
TGTGCCAGCAGCTTTCTAATGAGAACAGATACGCAGTATTTT
CASSFLMRTDTQYF
>TRBV9|few|.|TRBJ1-1
TGTGCCAGCAGCGTAGACGGGGGGCGTCCCACTGAAGCTTTCTTT
CASSVDGGRPTEAFF
>TRBV7-9|.|.|TRBJ2-5
TGTGCCAGCAGCTTCTATGGCGAGACCCAGTACTTC
CASSFYGETQYF
>TRBV7-8|many|.|TRBJ1-3
TGTGCCAGCAGCTTGGGGTTTTCGCAGAACACCATATATTTT
CASSLGFSQNTIYF
>TRBV29-1|.|.|TRBJ1-1
TGCAGCGTTGAAGGGGGGGGCGCGAGTCAAGCTTTCTTT
CSVEGGGASQAFF
>TRBV29-1|few|TRBD1|TRBJ2-5
TGCAGCGTCGGGACAGGGCGAGTCGCGGAGACCCAGTACTTC
CSVGTGRVAETQYF
>TRBV20-1|.|TRBD1|TRBJ2-1
TGCAGTGCTGTAAGTGGGACAGATAGAGGGGGTGAGCAGTTCTTC
CSAVSGTDRGGEQFF
>TRBV25-1|.|.|TRBJ1-3
TGTGCCAGCAGTGATCTTGGGGGCCGCGGAAACACCATATATTTT
CASSDLGGRGNTIYF
>TRBV6-5|.|.|TRBJ1-1
TGTGCCAGCAGTTACTCGAGGCCGCCCATGAACACTGAAGCTTTCTTT
CASSYSRPPMNTEAFF
>TRBV14|.|TRBD1|TRBJ2-2
TGTGCCAGCAGCCACCGACAGGGCAGCGCCGGGGAGCTGTTTTTT
CASSHRQGSAGELFF
>TRBV3-1|.|TRBD2|TRBJ2-3
TGTGCCAGCAGCCAAGAGCGGACTAGCGGCCTCACAGATACGCAGTATTTT
CASSQERTSGLTDTQYF
>TRBV25-1|.|TRBD2|TRBJ2-7
TGTGCCAGCACTTCGGGGGGGAACGAGCAGTACTTC
CASTSGGNEQYF
>TRBV10-3|few|.|TRBJ2-1
TGTGCCATCAGTGATTCGTCTAGCCGGCATGAGCAGTTCTTC
CAISDSSSRHEQFF
>TRBV11-2|.|.|TRBJ2-3
TGTGCCAGCAGCCAAGGGGGTTACGAACCCACAGATACGCAGTATTTT
CASSQGGYEPTDTQYF
>TRBV7-9|many|.|TRBJ2-1
TGTGCCAGCAGCCTAAGCCGGGACCCTACAATTTGGCCTTCGCAGTTCTTC
CASSLSRDPTIWPSQFF
>TRBV9|few|.|TRBJ2-7
TGTGCCAGCAGCGCAGCGGAAGACTACGAGCAGTACTTC
CASSAAEDYEQYF
>TRBV20-1|.|.|TRBJ2-1
TGCAGTGCTAGCTATCGGGGAGACTACAATGAGCAGTTCTTC
CSASYRGDYNEQFF
>TRBV9|many|.|TRBJ1-3
TGTGCCAGCAGCGAGAGCTGGGGTGAAGGTGGAAACACCATATATTTT
CASSESWGEGGNTIYF
>TRBV25-1|.|TRBD1|TRBJ1-1
TGTGCCAGCAGTGAATGGTCAGGGGGCCTCACTGAAGCTTTCTTT
CASSEWSGGLTEAFF
>TRBV4-3|few|TRBD1|TRBJ2-7
TGCGCCAGCAGCCAAGATCTCGAAGGACAGGCTCGGGGCGAGCAGTACTTC
CASSQDLEGQARGEQYF
>TRBV29-1|many|.|TRBJ2-3
TGCAGCGTTGCGGTGGATACGCAGTATTTT
CSVAVDTQYF
>TRBV5-1|many|TRBD1|TRBJ1-1
TGCGCCAGCAACGCGGACAGGCTCTCGAACACTGAAGCTTTCTTT
CASNADRLSNTEAFF
>TRBV4-3|few|.|TRBJ1-5
TGCGCCAGCAGCCAAGATCTACAGGGTTACAATCAGCCCCAGCATTTT
CASSQDLQGYNQPQHF
>TRBV9|few|.|TRBJ1-4
TGTGCCAGCAGCGTAGCTACTACTAATGAAAAACTGTTTTTT
CASSVATTNEKLFF
>TRBV12-3/TRBV12-4|.|.|TRBJ1-5
TGTGCCAGCAGTTCGGGACGCAGAGAGCCCCAGCATTTT
CASSSGRREPQHF
>TRBV7-2|few|.|TRBJ2-1
TGTGCCAGCAGCGAGGCGTGGCACCTCACGAATGAGCAGTTCTTC
CASSEAWHLTNEQFF
>TRBV24-1|many|.|TRBJ2-5
TGTGCCACCAGTGACGGGGGTCAAGAGACCCAGTACTTC
CATSDGGQETQYF
>TRBV6-1|.|.|TRBJ2-1
TGTGCCAGCAGCCGGACATCCACTTCCTACAATGAGCAGTTCTTC
CASSRTSTSYNEQFF
>TRBV9|.|TRBD1|TRBJ1-1
TGTGCCAGCAGCGAGCCCTCCGGACAGGGGGCGTACACTGAAGCTTTCTTT
CASSEPSGQGAYTEAFF
>TRBV20-1|.|.|TRBJ2-7
TGCAGTGCTAGAGACTTAAACTCCTACGAGCAGTACTTC
CSARDLNSYEQYF
>TRBV25-1|.|.|TRBJ2-3
TGTGCCAGCAGTGAATCCTCGACCAGAGGTGGCACAGATACGCAGTATTTT
CASSESSTRGGTDTQYF
>TRBV7-2|few|.|TRBJ2-1
TGTGCCAGCAGCTCCAGACGGGGGACGCGTGAGCAGTTCTTC
CASSSRRGTREQFF
>TRBV5-1|.|.|TRBJ2-2
TGCGCCAGCCAGTACAGGGCGAACACCGGGGAGCTGTTTTTT
CASQYRANTGELFF
>TRBV20-1|many|TRBD1|TRBJ1-1
TGCAGTGCTGCGCATTTCCAGGGGGCTAACACTGAAGCTTTCTTT
CSAAHFQGANTEAFF
>TRBV5-1|many|.|TRBJ2-3
TGCGCCAGCAGCTTGGGCCGACAGGTTACAGATACGCAGTATTTT
CASSLGRQVTDTQYF
>TRBV7-6|few|.|TRBJ1-6
TGTGCCAGCAGCCATTTAGTTAGGCAACATAATTCACCCCTCCACTTT
CASSHLVRQHNSPLHF
>TRBV20-1|few|TRBD2|TRBJ2-3
TGCAGTGCTAGAATGGGCGGGAGCCGAGAAGATACGCAGTATTTT
CSARMGGSREDTQYF
>TRBV20-1|many|.|TRBJ2-3
TGCAGTGCTAGAGGTCTTCAAGGAGCAGATACGCAGTATTTT
CSARGLQGADTQYF